Listed below are T cell receptor beta chains from one sample, sequenced in a study of blood T cell repertoires in COVID-19. Sequencing used immunoSEQ multiplex PCR; TCRdb keeps in-frame clones, though not all of them. The sample comprises some 74,000 clones, 88% of which are singletons, and 5.5% to 7.5% rests with the top ten. Sequenced material: peripheral blood. These receptor sequences come from a woman older than 75 with acute or convalescent COVID-19. The CDR3 runs from the conserved cysteine through the conserved F or W. The D gene is left open where the match is weak. Size tells how often a clone was seen (once, few, many) or the class of an expanded clone, and some rows leave it out.

TGTGCCAGCAGCCCGGGGGGATGGGGCTACACCTTC	CASSPGGWGYTF	TRBV6-2/TRBV6-3	.	TRBJ1-2	.
TGTGCCAGCAGCGTAGCTACTGGAGGCACGCAGTATTTT	CASSVATGGTQYF	TRBV9	.	TRBJ2-3	once
TGTGCCAGCTCACTCTCCGACAGGGACACTGAAGCTTTCTTT	CASSLSDRDTEAFF	TRBV18	TRBD1	TRBJ1-1	.
TGTGCCTGGAGTCGAGCGGGATTTTTCTACGAGCAGTACTTC	CAWSRAGFFYEQYF	TRBV30	TRBD2	TRBJ2-7	.
TGTGCCAGCAGTCGGTTCCAGGGGGTGACCGGGGAGCTGTTTTTT	CASSRFQGVTGELFF	TRBV5-6	TRBD1	TRBJ2-2	once
TGTGCCAGCAGCCCACGAGACAGGTTGTACGAGCAGTACTTC	CASSPRDRLYEQYF	TRBV3-1/TRBV3-2	.	TRBJ2-7	.
TGTGCCAGCAGCCCACAGGGCGGTAAGACCACCGGGGAGCTGTTTTTT	CASSPQGGKTTGELFF	TRBV9	.	TRBJ2-2	.
TGTGCCAGCAGCCCTAGCGGGGGAGGGCGGTGGAACAATCAGCCCCAGCATTTT	CASSPSGGGRWNNQPQHF	TRBV5-6	.	TRBJ1-5	.
TGTGCCAGCAGGAGGGGACAGGGCACCGGGGAGCTGTTTTTT	CASRRGQGTGELFF	TRBV2	TRBD1	TRBJ2-2	.
TGTGCCAGCAGCCCAGAAGGGGTTAGCACAGATACGCAGTATTTT	CASSPEGVSTDTQYF	TRBV11-1	.	TRBJ2-3	.
TGTGCCAGCAGTGCAAACGGCGGGGAGACCCAGTACTTC	CASSANGGETQYF	TRBV2	.	TRBJ2-5	.
TGTGCCAGCAGCTTAGTAAGGGGAGGGGAGACCCAGTACTTC	CASSLVRGGETQYF	TRBV11-1	TRBD2	TRBJ2-5	.
TGTGCCAGCAGCTTATCCGTTTCGCGGCAGTACTTC	CASSLSVSRQYF	TRBV7-9	.	TRBJ2-7	.
TGTGCCACCGAGGGGGACACTGAAGCTTTCTTT	CATEGDTEAFF	TRBV6-5	.	TRBJ1-1	.
TGTGCCAGCAGCCATCGTAGCGGGCCGAACACCGGGGAGCTGTTTTTT	CASSHRSGPNTGELFF	TRBV14	TRBD2	TRBJ2-2	.
TGTGCCAGCAGGGGGACAGGAGGTAAGACTGAAGCTTTCTTT	CASRGTGGKTEAFF	TRBV6-5	TRBD1	TRBJ1-1	.
TGTGCCAGCAGCTTAGAGGGCAGGGCTCGTCAGCCCCAGCATTTT	CASSLEGRARQPQHF	TRBV7-2	.	TRBJ1-5	few
TGTGCCAGCACTTGGGGCGCTCATAGTGACACTGAAGCTTTCTTT	CASTWGAHSDTEAFF	TRBV9	.	TRBJ1-1	.
TGTGCCAGTGGTCAGGGGGCTGGGACTGAAGCTTTCTTT	CASGQGAGTEAFF	TRBV7-9	TRBD1	TRBJ1-1	.
TGTGCCAGCTCACAAGGACAGGGAGACACTGAAGCTTTCTTT	CASSQGQGDTEAFF	TRBV18	TRBD1	TRBJ1-1	.
TGTGCCAGCAGTCGTCCCGGGACAGGACGGGGTTACGAGCAGTACTTC	CASSRPGTGRGYEQYF	TRBV6-6	TRBD1	TRBJ2-7	.
TGCGCCAGCAGTACGACAGGGGGCTTTGGAAACACCATATATTTT	CASSTTGGFGNTIYF	TRBV4-3	TRBD1	TRBJ1-3	.
TGTGCCAGCAGTGACGGACAGGCGGCCTATGGCTACACCTTC	CASSDGQAAYGYTF	TRBV2	TRBD1	TRBJ1-2	.
TGTGCCAGCAGTTACCCCGGCGGTTCTGGAAACACCATATATTTT	CASSYPGGSGNTIYF	TRBV6-6	.	TRBJ1-3	.
TGTGCCAGCAGTGTAAACAGGGGGCCCGACGAGCAGTACTTC	CASSVNRGPDEQYF	TRBV2	TRBD1	TRBJ2-7	once
TGCGCCAGCAGCTTGGATACGGGCGGGGGAGATACGCAGTATTTT	CASSLDTGGGDTQYF	TRBV5-1	TRBD2	TRBJ2-3	.